This entry lists 21 T cell receptor beta chains sequenced from one sample in a study of T-cell reconstitution after alpha-beta-depleted transplantation in children. During its preparation, the TCRbeta library received unique molecular identifiers. TCRdb re-derived calls from the PCR reads in MiXCR, one entry per CDR3 protein. The sample includes some 600,000 distinct CDR3 sequences, 13% of them seen just once. The sequences come from PBMCs, mostly from graft donor cells, collected 360 days after TCRalphabeta/CD19-depleted stem cell transplant. Receptor source: a male patient younger than 18 who had a stem cell transplant for acute myeloid leukemia, so the T cells may come from the graft donor.

There are a few counts of this clonotype. The V call is TRBV20-1, the J call TRBJ2-3; 10 nucleotides agree with TRBD2. Germline V gene data show CDR1 as DFQATT and CDR2 as SNEGSKA (reference sequence). The CDR3 is 15 amino acids. V lost 5 bases, J lost 5 bases, and 10 bases stayed unmatched. This CDR3 reads CSAAVGAGGLDTQYF. CDR3 sequence (DNA): TGCAGTGCTGCCGTAGGAGCGGGAGGGTTAGATACGCAGTATTTT.

This chain uses TRBV5-1 with TRBJ2-7, with D perhaps matching TRBD2 (6 bases). Germline values: CDR1 SGHRS, CDR2 YFSETQ. This CDR3 has 13 amino acids. Trimming left V 0 bases short and J 12 bases short, with 16 bases between. CDR3 in amino acids: CASSLAGVAWSYF. The CDR3 DNA sequence: TGCGCCAGCAGCTTGGCGGGGGTCGCCTGGTCGTACTTC.

The V call is TRBV20-1, the J call TRBJ2-5, with 15 bases fitting TRBD2. V trimming: 6 bases; J trimming: 4 bases; junction bases outside the gene matches: 9. CDR3 length: 16 amino acids. Germline V gene sequence: CDR1 DFQATT, CDR2 SNEGSKA (reference sequence). The CDR3 here is CSAGLAGGPRGETQYF. The CDR3 DNA reads as TGCAGTGCAGGACTAGCGGGAGGGCCCCGGGGAGAGACCCAGTACTTC.

This clonotype was detected many times. The gene calls are TRBV12-3 or TRBV12-4 and TRBJ1-2; no clear D. This CDR3 comprises 11 residues. Trimming took 3 bases from V and 7 from J, leaving 6 bases between them. CDR3 protein: CASSFSFGYTF. The CDR3 bases are TGTGCCAGCAGTTTCTCTTTTGGCTACACCTTC.

The genes are TRBV7-2 and TRBJ2-3; 9 bases line up with TRBD1. The V and J ends lost 5 bases and 0 bases, in that order; junction bases with no gene match: 3. The CDR3 contains 15 residues. Germline-derived CDR1 and CDR2 are SGHTA and FQGNSA. Here the CDR3 DNA reads TGTGCCAGCAGCCCGGACAGGGGAAGCACAGATACGCAGTATTTT. Amino acids: CASSPDRGSTDTQYF. Full variable domain (rest looked up from reference TRBV7-2 and TRBJ2-3): GAGVSQSPSNKVTEKGKDVELRCDPISGHTALYWYRQSLGQGLEFLIYFQGNSAPDKSGLPSDRFSAERTGGSVSTLTIQRTQQEDSAVYLCASSPDRGSTDTQYFGPGTRLTVL.

For the CDR3, the DNA is TGTGCCAGCACTACTGTTCCGTATTACGAGCAGTACTTC. This encodes CASTTVPYYEQYF. The chain has TRBV6-2 or TRBV6-3 and TRBJ2-7; D gene uncertain. This CDR3 has 13 amino acids. V was cut by 7 bases and J by 4 bases, with 14 bases left in between. Germline V gene sequence: CDR1 MNHEY, CDR2 SVGEGT.

The J gene is TRBJ2-2, the V gene TRBV4-2; 8 nucleotides line up with TRBD2. Germline CDR1 reads LGHNA; CDR2 reads YNFKEQ. The trim removed 2 bases at V and 3 bases at J, leaving 2 bases unmatched. The CDR3 has 15 residues. The CDR3 reads CASSQLLADTGELFF. The DNA for the CDR3 is TGTGCCAGCAGCCAATTACTAGCGGACACCGGGGAGCTGTTTTTT.

This clonotype was seen a few times. The rearrangement uses TRBV30 and TRBJ2-3; D remains ambiguous. Germline V lookup: CDR1 GTSNPN, CDR2 SVGIG (reference sequence). Trimming took off 4 bases at V and 8 bases at J, with 19 bases between the two ends. This CDR3 is built from 14 residues. CDR3 nucleotide sequence: TGTGCCTGGACGACGGGCGACCCGAGAGCTACGCAGTATTTT. It translates to CAWTTGDPRATQYF.

This clonotype has only a few counts. The V call is TRBV28, the J call TRBJ2-2; D may be TRBD1 (6 bases). This CDR3 contains 15 residues. V dropped 5 bases and J dropped 1 base, with 11 bases sitting between them. Germline lookup yields CDR1 MDHEN and CDR2 SYDVKM. The CDR3 loop reads CASSIGGLNTGELFF. The CDR3, as DNA: TGTGCCAGCAGTATAGGGGGTTTGAACACCGGGGAGCTGTTTTTT.

This clonotype was observed a few times. The chain links TRBV12-3 or TRBV12-4 to TRBJ2-2, with 10 bases aligning to TRBD1. The V segment lost 3 bases and the J segment 4 bases; nucleotides outside the gene matches: 14. This CDR3 has 19 amino acids. CDR3 in DNA: TGTGCCAGCAGTTTCCTAGCCGGGACAGGGGTATGGGGCACCGGGGAGCTGTTTTTT. Translated: CASSFLAGTGVWGTGELFF.

This clonotype was counted only a few times. The chain combines TRBV29-1 with TRBJ1-1, with D possibly TRBD1 on 6 matching bases. The germline V gene encodes CDR1 SQVTM and CDR2 ANQGSEA. The CDR3 contains 14 residues. V dropped 7 bases and J dropped 0 bases, with 15 bases sitting between them. As DNA, the CDR3 is TGCAGCGGGGACCCGACAGGAATGAACACTGAAGCTTTCTTT. Translating it yields CSGDPTGMNTEAFF.

This clonotype was recorded many times. This chain uses TRBV3-1 with TRBJ1-1; D is possibly TRBD1 (6 bases). The CDR3 is made up of 15 amino acids. CDR1 and CDR2 (germline): LGHDT, YNNKEL (reference sequence). V was clipped by 4 bases and J by 1 base, with 13 bases between them. The DNA for the CDR3 is TGTGCCAGCAGCCGTCCCGGGACAAGGAACACTGAAGCTTTCTTT. It encodes CASSRPGTRNTEAFF.

V usage is TRBV4-2 and J usage is TRBJ2-2; no reliable D call. V lost 0 bases, J lost 0 bases, and 11 bases lay in between. The germline CDR1 and CDR2 sequences are LGHNA and YNFKEQ. The CDR3 contains 17 residues. CDR3 sequence: CASSQDFGNTNTGELFF. The CDR3 bases are TGTGCCAGCAGCCAAGATTTTGGAAATACGAACACCGGGGAGCTGTTTTTT.

This clonotype was detected a few times. The DNA for the CDR3 is TGCGCCAGCAGCGTCGCAGGAGCCAAAAACATTCAGTACTTC. Its protein product is CASSVAGAKNIQYF. The rearrangement links TRBV5-1 to TRBJ2-4, with D unclear. CDR1 is SGHRS and CDR2 is YFSETQ in the germline V gene. Deletions cut 4 bases from V and 0 bases from J, with 8 bases between. This CDR3 contains 14 residues.

V is TRBV18 and J is TRBJ2-1; 7 bases line up with TRBD2. The CDR3 runs to 16 residues. With V trimmed by 4 bases and J by 5 bases, 11 bases remained unmatched. Germline V gene lookup returns CDR1 KGHSH and CDR2 LQKENI. CDR3: CASSLLFERGDNEQFF. CDR3 bases: TGTGCCAGCTCACTCCTTTTTGAGCGGGGTGACAATGAGCAGTTCTTC.

This chain uses TRBV20-1 with TRBJ2-1; the D is unclear. Germline-derived CDR1 and CDR2 are DFQATT and SNEGSKA (reference sequence). The CDR3 length is 14 residues. With 0 bases removed from V and 2 bases from J, the gap between germline ends came to 8 bases. The CDR3 DNA follows: TGCAGTGCTAGAGATCGGGTACCCTACAATGAGCAGTTCTTC. Protein product: CSARDRVPYNEQFF.

In regard to this clonotype: A read error may produce the germline difference seen at one junction end. The rearrangement uses TRBV6-5 and TRBJ1-5, with 7 bases aligning to TRBD1. Germline V gives CDR1 MNHEY, CDR2 SVGAGI. The CDR3 has 17 residues. CDR3 DNA: TGTGCCAGCAGTTACGCCGCCCCGGGACAGAGTAATCGGCCCCAGCATTTT. The encoded protein is CASSYAAPGQSNRPQHF.

This clonotype has a handful of counts. V gene TRBV7-3 combines with J gene TRBJ2-1, with D unresolved. The germline CDR1 and CDR2 sequences are SGHTA and FQGTGA. V gave up 1 base and J gave up 10 bases, with 8 bases separating them. This CDR3 is 12 amino acids long. The chain's CDR3 is CASSLKGEEQFF. The CDR3 nucleotides are TGTGCCAGCAGCTTAAAGGGCGAGGAGCAGTTCTTC.

This clonotype occurred a few times. The V call is TRBV28, the J call TRBJ1-1; D not certain. The V end was cut by 6 bases, the J end by 6 bases, with 11 bases between. The CDR3 length is 12 residues. Germline V CDR1 and CDR2: MDHEN, SYDVKM. The chain's CDR3 is CASSSVRAEAFF. The CDR3 DNA sequence: TGTGCCAGCAGCTCTGTCCGGGCTGAAGCTTTCTTT.

The J gene is TRBJ2-5, the V gene TRBV6-5; 11 bases map to TRBD2. The trim removed 2 bases at V and 5 bases at J, leaving 7 bases unmatched. The CDR3 covers 16 residues. Germline CDR1 MNHEY, CDR2 SVGAGI. As DNA, the CDR3 is TGTGCCAGCAGTTACCAAGGGACTAGCGGTACGGAGACCCAGTACTTC. This encodes CASSYQGTSGTETQYF.

The chain is built from TRBV29-1 and TRBJ2-2; D is undetermined. Trimming stripped 0 bases from V and 6 bases from J, with 17 bases between. The V gene's germline CDR1 is SQVTM and CDR2 ANQGSEA. The CDR3 is 16 residues long. CDR3 in DNA: TGCAGCGTTGAAGAACCCCTAGGACGTAACCCCGGGGAGCTGTTTTTT. This encodes CSVEEPLGRNPGELFF.